Listed below are T cell receptor beta chains from one sample, sequenced in a study of blood T cell repertoires in COVID-19. The method was immunoSEQ multiplex PCR; TCRdb's version includes in-frame clones alone and lacks a portion of them. The sample consists of approximately 170,000 clones, 86% of them appearing once. The source material was peripheral blood. The receptor source for this set is a woman aged 55-69 years with COVID-19, enrolled during active disease. Both conserved end residues are part of each CDR3. A D gene is named only where the DNA matches it firmly.

J | V | D | CDR3
TRBJ1-5 | TRBV6-5 | - | CASSYNNNQPQHF
TRBJ1-1 | TRBV30 | - | CAWSPINRVDTEAFF
TRBJ1-2 | TRBV30 | - | CAWSVPTGLVGYTF
TRBJ2-7 | TRBV7-9 | TRBD1 | CASSPPTGTGAYEQYF
TRBJ1-4 | TRBV19 | - | CASSPLDRITNEKLFF
TRBJ2-5 | TRBV10-1 | - | CASSSGDHQTQYF
TRBJ1-5 | TRBV19 | - | CASKRNRDQPQHF
TRBJ2-3 | TRBV7-6 | - | CASSLSSGSGTDTQYF
TRBJ2-1 | TRBV11-3 | TRBD2 | CASSLRSVSAGGSNEQFF
TRBJ1-6 | TRBV6-6 | - | CASSYSSGDSPLHF
TRBJ2-7 | TRBV24-1 | - | CATSQTRGEQYF
TRBJ2-7 | TRBV19 | TRBD1 | CASRRDRGAYEQYF
TRBJ1-2 | TRBV6-6 | - | CASSLLDRLFNHGYTF
TRBJ2-2 | TRBV19 | - | CASSAVRANTGELFF
TRBJ1-3 | TRBV11-2 | TRBD1 | CASSPRLGGTGVGNTIYF
TRBJ2-3 | TRBV9 | - | CASSVGPDTDTQYF
TRBJ2-2 | TRBV18 | - | CASSPTGTGELFF
TRBJ2-1 | TRBV7-2 | - | CASKWSSYNEQFF
TRBJ2-1 | TRBV13 | TRBD2 | CASSSKRRLAGGNEQFF
TRBJ2-5 | TRBV3-1/TRBV3-2 | TRBD2 | CASSPGLVSGETQYF
TRBJ1-3 | TRBV11-2 | - | CASSLAVASGNTIYF
TRBJ2-7 | TRBV29-1 | TRBD1 | CSVHRGYEQYF
TRBJ1-6 | TRBV7-3 | - | CASSLNAAGPLHF
TRBJ1-2 | TRBV11-3 | - | CASTGGYTF
TRBJ1-4 | TRBV7-2 | TRBD1 | CASSLARTGPNEKLFF
TRBJ2-7 | TRBV7-2 | TRBD2 | CASSLVAGVRSEQYF
TRBJ2-7 | TRBV5-1 | TRBD2 | CASSQGTSGRYEQYF
TRBJ2-5 | TRBV24-1 | - | CATSEQDMYQETQYF
TRBJ2-2 | TRBV19 | TRBD2 | CASRGLAGLNTGELFF
TRBJ1-1 | TRBV12-3/TRBV12-4 | TRBD1 | CASRGQGGTEAFF
TRBJ2-5 | TRBV19 | TRBD2 | CASSYFIAGAGDRETQYF
TRBJ2-2 | TRBV19 | TRBD2 | CASSTGLAGDGGELFF
TRBJ1-6 | TRBV13 | TRBD1 | CASSLRTGMLGSPLHF
TRBJ1-2 | TRBV28 | - | CASSLGGRLGGYGYTF
TRBJ2-5 | TRBV12-3/TRBV12-4 | - | CASSLRAQVTQYF
TRBJ2-2 | TRBV7-8 | TRBD1 | CASSSNRQGADTGELFF
TRBJ1-2 | TRBV3-1/TRBV3-2 | - | CASSLQNYGYTF
TRBJ1-6 | TRBV6-5 | TRBD1 | CASSRTGTNSPLHF
TRBJ2-5 | TRBV27 | TRBD2 | CASSSGLAGYEVGETQYF
TRBJ2-3 | TRBV20-1 | - | CSAHRGGAQYF
TRBJ1-1 | TRBV10-3 | - | CAISGRDKTEAFF
TRBJ2-1 | TRBV24-1 | TRBD1 | CATSDWGQGHNEQFF
TRBJ2-5 | TRBV11-3 | TRBD1 | CASSPAGQGQGETQYF
TRBJ2-4 | TRBV24-1 | - | CATSDLWGEVQYF
TRBJ2-3 | TRBV30 | - | CAWSYGTQYF
TRBJ1-5 | TRBV21-1 | - | CASSKGPSGSNQPQHF
TRBJ1-3 | TRBV9 | - | CASQGLGNTIYF